One and the same sample provided the 5 T cell receptor beta chains below, sequenced in a study of T cell repertoires in cytomegalovirus infection. TCRdb independently ran MiXCR on the reads; one entry per CDR3 protein. This table holds 450,000 to 550,000 distinct CDR3 sequences, 15% to 20% found once. The material sequenced was CD8+ T cells from PBMCs. These receptors were obtained from a human donor in good health (CMV status not recorded). Some clones in this sample may be carry-over from other donors' samples.

Remarks on this clonotype: A read error may be the cause here, since a much bigger clone is one base away. In this CDR3 the conserved last residue, phenylalanine or tryptophan, is missing, so a read error is likely. V gene TRBV11-2 combines with J gene TRBJ2-2; D remains unclear. Germline CDR1 and CDR2: SGHAT and FQNNGV. V was cut by 10 bases and J by 3 bases, with 6 bases left in between. The CDR3 sequence is 11 residues long. The CDR3 DNA reads as TGTGCCACACAGTACACCGGGGAGCTGTTTTGT. It translates to CATQYTGELFC.

This clonotype showed up many times. The chain is built from TRBV7-9 and TRBJ1-4; D is perhaps TRBD1 (5 bases). Germline CDR1 reads SEHNR; CDR2 reads FQNEAQ (reference sequence). This CDR3 has 14 amino acids. V was trimmed by 6 bases and J by 0 bases, leaving 8 bases between them. The CDR3 region has the DNA TGTGCCAGCAGAGGACAAGCAACTAATGAAAAACTGTTTTTT. Its translation is CASRGQATNEKLFF.

In its sample, this clonotype was seen a few times. CDR3 sequence (DNA): TGCGCCAGCAGCCCCCTGGGGATGAACACCGGGGAGCTGTTTTTT. This sequence encodes CASSPLGMNTGELFF. J is TRBJ2-2 and V is TRBV4-1, with D unresolved. CDR1 is MGHRA and CDR2 is YSYEKL in the germline V gene. CDR3 length equals 15 residues. Trimming pared 4 bases from V and 1 base from J, leaving 10 bases between.

This clonotype was seen only a few times. The rearrangement links TRBV2 to TRBJ2-1; tentatively, D is TRBD1 or TRBD2 (6 bases each). V was trimmed by 10 bases and J by 14 bases, leaving 15 bases between them. The CDR3 consists of 10 residues. CDR1 SNHLY and CDR2 FYNNEI come from the germline V gene. In DNA form, the CDR3 reads TGTGCCACCTTAGCGGAGGGGGAGTTCTTC. Translating gives CATLAEGEFF.

The chain joins TRBV5-8 to TRBJ2-7, with TRBD1 matching 8 bases. Losses at the gene ends were 4 bases for V and 0 bases for J; bases not matched to a gene: 12. CDR1 and CDR2 from the germline V gene are SGHTS and YDEGEE. The CDR3 runs to 17 residues. The CDR3: CASSPGPRDRSSYEQYF. The CDR3 coding sequence is TGTGCCAGCAGCCCGGGCCCTCGGGACAGGAGCTCCTACGAGCAGTACTTC.